The 3 T cell receptor beta chains given below trace back to one sample, sequenced in a study of blood T cell repertoires in COVID-19. Profiling relied on immunoSEQ multiplex PCR, and the TCRdb table lists in-frame clones only, not all of them. The sample records around 160,000 clones, around 85% being singletons. The sample comprised peripheral blood. All receptors derive from a woman in her thirties or forties with active or convalescent COVID-19.

This rearrangement joins TRBV7-9 to TRBJ1-2; tentative D call: TRBD1 (5 bases). Germline-derived CDR1 and CDR2 are SEHNR and FQNEAQ (reference sequence). This CDR3 comprises 16 residues. V was trimmed by 5 bases and J by 1 base, leaving 17 bases between them. CDR3 protein: CASSPTMTDVNYGYTF. As DNA, the CDR3 is TGTGCCAGCAGCCCAACCATGACAGACGTTAACTATGGCTACACCTTC.

The chain joins TRBV10-3 to TRBJ2-1, with TRBD1 as a possible D gene (7 bases). V was clipped by 10 bases and J by 10 bases, with 23 bases between them. There are 14 residues in the CDR3. The V gene's germline CDR1 is ENHRY and CDR2 SYGVKD. The CDR3 spells CATQRGTLTGEQFF. Written as DNA, the CDR3 is TGTGCCACGCAACGAGGGACTCTGACAGGGGAGCAGTTCTTC.

V is TRBV19 and J is TRBJ1-3; D unclear. CDR3 length equals 18 residues. Germline V CDR1 and CDR2: LNHDA, SQIVND (reference sequence). Trimming removed 0 bases at V and 0 bases at J, with 15 bases between. The CDR3 spells CASSIDLFGGVSGNTIYF. CDR3 DNA: TGTGCCAGTAGTATAGATCTATTTGGCGGCGTCTCTGGAAACACCATATATTTT.